The 27 T cell receptor beta chains reported below all come from one sample, sequenced in a study of spatial heterogeneity in lung cancer (dated by TCRdb to between 2018 and 2021). The time point label of this sample denotes: blood at routine non-recurrence follow-up after resection. Receptor amplification or capture employed 5' RACE. TCRdb shows the sequencer as NextSeq 500. TCRdb reprocessed the public reads (quality trimming at Q25 with fastp, clone calling with MiXCR) and kept in-frame beta chains. Each record represents a unique CDR3 protein, reported with the most common genes and DNA among its rows. The sample records about 16,000 distinct CDR3 sequences, about 6% of which are singletons. Jointly, the top ten make up roughly 26% of the sample. This specimen was PBMCs, taken at follow-up. The receptors originated from a male donor with early-stage non-small cell lung cancer.

This clonotype was seen repeatedly, ten times or more. This sequence joins TRBV2 and TRBJ2-1; D not certain. The germline V and J ends were trimmed by 4 bases and 3 bases, with 7 bases remaining between them. Germline V gene lookup returns CDR1 SNHLY and CDR2 FYNNEI. The CDR3 runs 13 residues. The CDR3: CASSATIYNEQFF. The CDR3 nucleotides are TGTGCCAGCAGTGCAACCATCTACAATGAGCAGTTCTTC.

The chain couples TRBV28 to TRBJ1-5; D possibly corresponds to TRBD1 (5 bases). The CDR3 runs 16 residues. Trimming left V 3 bases short and J 2 bases short, with 14 bases between. Germline lookup yields CDR1 MDHEN and CDR2 SYDVKM. The CDR3 DNA is TGTGCCAGCAGTTTCTTACGGGGGATTGGCAATCAGCCCCAGCATTTT. It yields the protein CASSFLRGIGNQPQHF.

This clonotype showed up many times. The V call is TRBV12-3 or TRBV12-4, the J call TRBJ2-7, with D possibly TRBD2 on 6 matching bases. V was cut by 4 bases and J by 2 bases, with 12 bases left in between. This CDR3 is 14 amino acids long. This chain's CDR3 is CASSYGGITYEQYF. The CDR3 coding sequence is TGTGCCAGCAGTTATGGCGGGATTACCTACGAGCAGTACTTC.

This clonotype was recorded many times. This chain joins TRBV9 and TRBJ2-5; a weak D match, TRBD2 (6 bases). V lost 4 bases and J 9 bases, leaving 16 bases between the germline ends. This CDR3 spans 13 amino acids. The germline V gene encodes CDR1 SGDLS and CDR2 YYNGEE. The CDR3 loop is CASSLRDSAAQYF. The CDR3 nucleotides read TGTGCCAGCAGCTTACGGGACTCGGCGGCCCAGTACTTC. Full variable domain (outside the CDR3, taken from reference TRBV9 and TRBJ2-5): DSGVTQTPKHLITATGQRVTLRCSPRSGDLSVYWYQQSLDQGLQFLIQYYNGEERAKGNILERFSAQQFPDLHSELNLSSLELGDSALYFCASSLRDSAAQYFGPGTRLLVL.

This clonotype showed up just a few times. The CDR3 DNA sequence: TGCGCCAGCAGCCCCGGGGACAGGGGGCGAGAGACCCAGTACTTC. It codes for CASSPGDRGRETQYF. V and J are TRBV5-1 and TRBJ2-5; 12 nucleotides match TRBD1. Germline-derived CDR1 and CDR2 are SGHRS and YFSETQ. The CDR3 extends over 15 amino acids. Losses at the gene ends were 4 bases for V and 4 bases for J; bases not matched to a gene: 5. Filled out from reference TRBV5-1 and TRBJ2-5, the complete variable domain reads KAGVTQTPRYLIKTRGQQVTLSCSPISGHRSVSWYQQTPGQGLQFLFEYFSETQRNKGNFPGRFSGRQFSNSRSEMNVSTLELGDSALYLCASSPGDRGRETQYFGPGTRLLVL.

This clonotype has ten or more counts. V usage is TRBV6-2 or TRBV6-3 and J usage is TRBJ2-6; a weak D match, TRBD1 (5 bases). Per germline, CDR1 MNHEY and CDR2 SVGEGT. This CDR3 is 15 amino acids long. The V end was cut by 4 bases, the J end by 0 bases, with 7 bases between. CDR3 bases: TGTGCCAGCAGTTCTGGACACTCTGGGGCCAACGTCCTGACTTTC. This codes for CASSSGHSGANVLTF.

This clonotype was seen at least ten times. The chain combines TRBV9 with TRBJ2-2, with 7 bases matching TRBD1. V trimming: 2 bases; J trimming: 8 bases; junction bases outside the gene matches: 9. This CDR3 is built from 15 residues. Per the germline V gene, CDR1 is SGDLS and CDR2 is YYNGEE. CDR3 region: CASSVGQVPGGELFF. Here the CDR3 DNA reads TGTGCCAGCAGCGTTGGACAGGTCCCTGGGGGGGAGCTGTTTTTT.

This clonotype came up many times. The chain recombines TRBV23-1 with TRBJ2-7; perhaps TRBD2 as D (5 bases). TRBV23-1 is sorted into the ORF group, with uncertain function. The V and J ends lost 1 base and 7 bases respectively, with 14 bases between them. This CDR3 is 14 amino acids long. In DNA form, the CDR3 reads TGCGCCAGCAGTCAATTGCTTTGCCCGGGAGAGCAGTACTTC. This translates into CASSQLLCPGEQYF.

Many counts were recorded for this clonotype. The CDR3 sequence is CASSSGAPSYGYTF. The CDR3 nucleotides are TGTGCCAGCAGTTCCGGGGCCCCATCCTATGGCTACACCTTC. The chain is built from TRBV28 and TRBJ1-2, with D possibly TRBD1 on 5 matching bases. The germline gives CDR1 MDHEN, CDR2 SYDVKM. The CDR3 is 14 residues long. The germline V and J ends were trimmed by 4 bases and 4 bases, with 13 bases remaining between them.

This clonotype was seen repeatedly, ten times or more. The chain links TRBV7-7 to TRBJ2-1, with TRBD2 matching over 7 bases. V dropped 3 bases and J dropped 1; count of bases not matched to a gene: 3. CDR3 size: 15 residues. Germline V gene data show CDR1 as SSHAT and CDR2 as FNYEAQ (reference sequence). CDR3 bases: TGTGCCAGCAGCTTGACTAGCACTTCCTACAATGAGCAGTTCTTC. Residues: CASSLTSTSYNEQFF.

This clonotype came up many times. The chain recombines TRBV7-2 with TRBJ1-2; 7 positions match TRBD1. The CDR3 contains 14 residues. Trimming at V came to 5 bases and at J to 2 bases, leaving 5 bases not matched to a gene. Looked up from germline, CDR1 is SGHTA and CDR2 is FQGNSA. The CDR3, as DNA: TGTGCCAGCAGCCCTGGACAGGAAAACTATGGCTACACCTTC. This gives the protein CASSPGQENYGYTF.

This clonotype has at least ten counts. V is TRBV28 and J is TRBJ2-3; 7 nucleotides align to TRBD2. The CDR3 covers 12 residues. The ends lost 6 bases at V and 8 bases at J; junction bases unmatched: 5. CDR1 and CDR2 from the germline V gene are MDHEN and SYDVKM. This CDR3 reads CASSRTSVTQYF. DNA for the CDR3: TGTGCCAGCAGCAGGACTAGTGTTACGCAGTATTTT.

The chain joins TRBV7-2 to TRBJ2-7; D is unclear. The V end was cut by 2 bases, the J end by 3 bases, with 20 bases between. The CDR3 has 17 residues. From germline, CDR1 is SGHTA and CDR2 FQGNSA. The CDR3 here is CASSLRSYGLRVYEQYF. As DNA, the CDR3 is TGTGCCAGCAGCTTACGTTCGTACGGGCTGAGAGTCTACGAGCAGTACTTC.

This clonotype was seen at least ten times. The chain combines TRBV9 with TRBJ2-5; perhaps D is TRBD1 or TRBD2 (5 bases each). Germline CDR1 reads SGDLS; CDR2 reads YYNGEE. The CDR3 contains 14 residues. V gave up 0 bases and J gave up 4 bases, with 10 bases separating them. The CDR3 region has the DNA TGTGCCAGCAGCGTAGGGGGCGGAGGAGAGACCCAGTACTTC. Its protein product is CASSVGGGGETQYF. The entire variable domain, with the rest obtained from reference TRBV9 and TRBJ2-5, is as follows: DSGVTQTPKHLITATGQRVTLRCSPRSGDLSVYWYQQSLDQGLQFLIQYYNGEERAKGNILERFSAQQFPDLHSELNLSSLELGDSALYFCASSVGGGGETQYFGPGTRLLVL.

The chain has TRBV7-2 and TRBJ2-3, with 14 bases aligning to TRBD2. Germline-derived CDR1 and CDR2 are SGHTA and FQGNSA. V was clipped by 4 bases and J by 4 bases; unmatched bases: 4. This CDR3 is 16 amino acids long. CDR3 DNA sequence: TGTGCCAGCAGCTCCGGGACTAGCGGGAGTTCAGATACGCAGTATTTT. Its translation: CASSSGTSGSSDTQYF. The full variable domain, rest sourced from reference TRBV7-2 and TRBJ2-3, is GAGVSQSPSNKVTEKGKDVELRCDPISGHTALYWYRQSLGQGLEFLIYFQGNSAPDKSGLPSDRFSAERTGGSVSTLTIQRTQQEDSAVYLCASSSGTSGSSDTQYFGPGTRLTVL.

The table lists this clonotype with many counts. J is TRBJ2-7 and V is TRBV6-2 or TRBV6-3, with 8 bases lining up with TRBD2. The germline V gene encodes CDR1 MNHEY and CDR2 SVGEGT. V shed 5 bases, J shed 5 bases, and the junction held 17 bases outside the gene matches. The CDR3 loop spans 17 amino acids. In DNA form, the CDR3 reads TGTGCCAGCAGTCAGGACAGCATGATAGCGGGATGGCACGAGCAGTACTTC. Protein: CASSQDSMIAGWHEQYF.

This clonotype showed up many times. V usage is TRBV19 and J usage is TRBJ2-3; D is ambiguous. This CDR3 spans 13 amino acids. Germline CDR1 is LNHDA and CDR2 is SQIVND (reference sequence). Trimming took off 3 bases at V and 5 bases at J, with 9 bases between the two ends. Written as DNA, the CDR3 is TGTGCCAGTAGTATGAACGGTGGAGATACGCAGTATTTT. Its protein is CASSMNGGDTQYF.

This clonotype was observed many times. The V gene is TRBV2, the J gene TRBJ2-1, with 10 bases lining up with TRBD1. The CDR3 extends over 14 amino acids. Germline assignment: CDR1 SNHLY and CDR2 FYNNEI. V trimming: 6 bases; J trimming: 7 bases; junction bases outside the gene matches: 6. Written as DNA, the CDR3 is TGTGCCAGCAGGACGGACAGGGGGGTGAATGAGCAGTTCTTC. It specifies CASRTDRGVNEQFF.

This clonotype has ten or more counts. The chain is built from TRBV20-1 and TRBJ2-1; 12 bases agree with TRBD2. Germline V lookup: CDR1 DFQATT, CDR2 SNEGSKA (reference sequence). There are 20 residues in the CDR3. Germline trimming cut 6 bases from V and 5 bases from J; bases unmatched to any gene: 23. In nucleotides, the CDR3 is TGCAGTGCGCCGAGTTGGGGTATTCTAGCGGGAGGGCCTTCCAACAATGAGCAGTTCTTC. Protein sequence: CSAPSWGILAGGPSNNEQFF.

This clonotype ranks as medium-sized. The rearrangement uses TRBV29-1 and TRBJ2-1; TRBD2 matches at 8 bases. This CDR3 spans 14 amino acids. Germline V gene lookup returns CDR1 SQVTM and CDR2 ANQGSEA. V gave up 7 bases and J gave up 4 bases; unmatched junction bases: 9. The DNA for the CDR3 is TGCAGCGCCGCCACGGGACTAGAGTACAATGAGCAGTTCTTC. Protein product: CSAATGLEYNEQFF.

By share of the sample, this clonotype is medium-sized. V is TRBV28 and J is TRBJ2-2, with 12 nucleotides matching TRBD2. CDR3 length equals 16 residues. V trimming: 7 bases; J trimming: 7 bases; junction bases outside the gene matches: 10. CDR1 is MDHEN and CDR2 is SYDVKM in the germline V gene. The CDR3, as DNA: TGTGCCAGCACCAGCGGGCTAGCGGGAGGGCACGGGGAGCTGTTTTTT. This sequence encodes CASTSGLAGGHGELFF.

This clonotype is judged medium-sized (0.01 to 0.1%). V gene TRBV28 combines with J gene TRBJ2-1, with 11 bases identical to TRBD1. CDR1 is MDHEN, CDR2 SYDVKM, per germline. There are 16 residues in the CDR3. After removal of 7 bases from V and 12 bases from J, the junction contained 17 bases not matched to a gene. The CDR3 sequence is CASTEPGQGVGMMQFF. The CDR3 DNA reads TGTGCCAGCACCGAGCCGGGACAGGGGGTTGGAATGATGCAGTTCTTC.

There are many counts of this clonotype. V gene TRBV7-9 combines with J gene TRBJ2-3; D not resolved. From germline, CDR1 is SEHNR and CDR2 FQNEAQ (reference sequence). With 2 bases removed from V and 4 bases from J, the gap between germline ends came to 10 bases. The CDR3 loop spans 14 amino acids. In nucleotides, the CDR3 is TGTGCCAGCAGCTTAATCGAAGGGTCAGATACGCAGTATTTT. Its protein is CASSLIEGSDTQYF.

The V and J genes are TRBV29-1 and TRBJ2-5; 7 nucleotides agree with TRBD1. The CDR3 totals 11 residues. V lost 6 bases to trimming and J lost 5 bases; unmatched junction nucleotides: 3. Germline lookup yields CDR1 SQVTM and CDR2 ANQGSEA. CDR3 DNA sequence: TGCAGCGTCTTCAGGGGGGAGACCCAGTACTTC. Protein: CSVFRGETQYF.

This clonotype is labeled medium-sized. J is TRBJ2-2 and V is TRBV11-3, with D uncertain. The CDR3 spans 12 residues. The V and J ends lost 3 bases and 4 bases respectively, with 3 bases between them. CDR1 is SGHNT, CDR2 YENEEA, per germline. The CDR3 sequence is CASSLFTGELFF. In DNA form, the CDR3 reads TGTGCCAGCAGCTTGTTCACCGGGGAGCTGTTTTTT.

This clonotype was counted ten times or more. This sequence joins TRBV20-1 and TRBJ2-7; D gene ambiguous. V gave up 2 bases and J gave up 0 bases, with 8 bases separating them. Germline CDR1 reads DFQATT; CDR2 reads SNEGSKA (reference sequence). The CDR3 is 13 amino acids. CDR3 coding DNA: TGCAGTGCTAGAACTTATATCTCCTACGAGCAGTACTTC. It encodes CSARTYISYEQYF.

This clonotype was picked up many times. This chain joins TRBV7-2 and TRBJ1-5, with a possible D match to TRBD1 (5 bases). The CDR3 has 15 amino acids. CDR1 is SGHTA and CDR2 is FQGNSA in the germline V gene. V was trimmed by 5 bases and J by 3 bases, leaving 14 bases between them. Here the CDR3 DNA reads TGTGCCAGCAGCCCACGGGGCAGCCCCAATCAGCCCCAGCATTTT. Translated, it gives CASSPRGSPNQPQHF.